These 8 T cell receptor beta chains were all obtained from the same sample, sequenced in a study of T-cell memory formation after mild COVID-19. MiXCR, run by TCRdb on the 5' RACE reads, gives a single entry per CDR3 protein. The sample includes around 300,000 distinct CDR3 sequences, about an eighth seen only once; the top ten take 20% to 25%. What was sequenced was PBMCs or a T cell subset sorted from them (not recorded which). The source is a man aged 18-30 years who had mild COVID-19 (a few samples of this study predate the infection). Cell type and time point are not known.

This clonotype showed up just a few times. This chain uses TRBV6-2 or TRBV6-3 with TRBJ2-5; no reliable D call. The CDR3 extends over 11 amino acids. V lost 1 base and J lost 5, with 2 bases in between. CDR1 and CDR2 (germline): MNHEY, SVGEGT. The CDR3 DNA follows: TGTGCCAGCAGTTACTATGAGACCCAGTACTTC. This translates into CASSYYETQYF.

V usage is TRBV5-1 and J usage is TRBJ1-1, with 9 bases aligning to TRBD1. The CDR3 runs to 13 residues. V shed 7 bases, J shed 7 bases, and the junction held 8 bases outside the gene matches. The germline gives CDR1 SGHRS, CDR2 YFSETQ. For the CDR3, the DNA is TGCGCCAGCCGCCAAACAGGGGGCGTTGAAGCTTTCTTT. This gives the protein CASRQTGGVEAFF.

This clonotype appeared a few times. The J gene is TRBJ2-2, the V gene TRBV6-1, with unresolved D. V lost 6 bases and J lost 2, with 13 bases in between. Germline CDR1 MNHNS, CDR2 SASEGT. The CDR3 runs 15 residues. This CDR3 is CASSYYRPNTGELFF. CDR3 nucleotides: TGTGCCAGCAGCTACTATCGCCCTAACACCGGGGAGCTGTTTTTT.

The chain uses TRBV29-1 and TRBJ2-1, with D maybe TRBD1 (6 bases). Trimming removed 4 bases at V and 2 bases at J, with 9 bases between. Germline V lookup: CDR1 SQVTM, CDR2 ANQGSEA. This CDR3 has 13 amino acids. CDR3 loop: CSVGRGPYNEQFF. The CDR3 nucleotides are TGCAGCGTTGGCAGGGGTCCCTACAATGAGCAGTTCTTC.

This clonotype was counted only a few times. The chain combines TRBV5-6 with TRBJ2-3; 8 bases are shared with TRBD1. Germline-derived CDR1 and CDR2 are SGHDT and YYEEEE. V lost 4 bases to trimming and J lost 0 bases; unmatched junction nucleotides: 4. The CDR3 contains 15 residues. The CDR3 DNA is TGTGCCAGCAGCGGGACAGGAGCTAGCACAGATACGCAGTATTTT. It yields the protein CASSGTGASTDTQYF.

This chain connects TRBV6-5 to TRBJ1-2; 8 positions agree with TRBD1. CDR1 is MNHEY, CDR2 SVGAGI, per germline. After removal of 4 bases from V and 8 bases from J, the junction contained 9 bases not matched to a gene. CDR3 length: 14 amino acids. The CDR3 here is CASSLETGEEGYTF. CDR3 nucleotides: TGTGCCAGCAGTTTAGAGACAGGGGAGGAGGGCTACACCTTC.

This sequence joins TRBV9 and TRBJ2-1; D gene ambiguous. Germline V lookup: CDR1 SGDLS, CDR2 YYNGEE. The CDR3 covers 14 residues. Between the trimmed V and J ends, which lost 4 bases and 0 bases, there was a span of 8 bases. The CDR3 loop reads CASSLRPSYNEQFF. CDR3 nucleotides: TGTGCCAGCAGCCTTCGACCCTCCTACAATGAGCAGTTCTTC.

This chain links TRBV28 with TRBJ2-7; 8 positions agree with TRBD1. CDR1 MDHEN and CDR2 SYDVKM come from the germline V gene. This CDR3 spans 16 amino acids. The V gene end was trimmed by 5 bases and the J gene end by 0 bases; junction bases not matched to a gene: 9. The DNA of the CDR3 is TGTGCCAGCAGTCCGAGCCAGGGGGCAAGCTCCTACGAGCAGTACGTC. Amino acid sequence: CASSPSQGASSYEQYV.